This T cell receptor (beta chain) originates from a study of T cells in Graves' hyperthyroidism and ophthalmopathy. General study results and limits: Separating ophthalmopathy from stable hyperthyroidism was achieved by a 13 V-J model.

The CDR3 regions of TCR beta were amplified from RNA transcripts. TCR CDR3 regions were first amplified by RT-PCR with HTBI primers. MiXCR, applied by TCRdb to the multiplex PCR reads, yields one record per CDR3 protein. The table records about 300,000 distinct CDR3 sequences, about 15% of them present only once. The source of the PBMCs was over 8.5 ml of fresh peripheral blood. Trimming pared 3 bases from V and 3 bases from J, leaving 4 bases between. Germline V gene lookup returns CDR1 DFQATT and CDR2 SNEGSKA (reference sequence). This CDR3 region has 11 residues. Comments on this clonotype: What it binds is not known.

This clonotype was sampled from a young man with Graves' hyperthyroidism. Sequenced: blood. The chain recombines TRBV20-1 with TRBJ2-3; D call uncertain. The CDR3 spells CSASVTDTQYF. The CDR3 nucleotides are TGCAGTGCTAGTGTGACAGATACGCAGTATTTT.